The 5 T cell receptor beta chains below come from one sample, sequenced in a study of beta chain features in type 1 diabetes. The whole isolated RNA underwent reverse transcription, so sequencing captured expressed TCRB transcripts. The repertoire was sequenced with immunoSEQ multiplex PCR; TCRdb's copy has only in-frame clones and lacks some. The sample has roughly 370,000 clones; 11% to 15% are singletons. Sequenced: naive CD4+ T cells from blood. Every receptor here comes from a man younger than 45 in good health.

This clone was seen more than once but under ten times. In DNA, the CDR3 is TGTGCCAGCAGCTTAGCCGGTCACACTTTAGCCAAAAACATTCAGTACTTC. Amino acid sequence: CASSLAGHTLAKNIQYF. V usage is TRBV7-9 and J usage is TRBJ2-4, with D unresolved. The CDR3 totals 17 residues. Trimming left V 0 bases short and J 0 bases short, with 12 bases between. Germline CDR1 is SEHNR and CDR2 is FQNEAQ (reference sequence).

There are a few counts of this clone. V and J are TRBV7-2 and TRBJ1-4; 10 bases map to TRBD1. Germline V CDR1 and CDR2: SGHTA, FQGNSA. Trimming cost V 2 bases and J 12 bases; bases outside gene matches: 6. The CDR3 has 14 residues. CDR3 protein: CASSLSDRGYQLFF. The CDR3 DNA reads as TGTGCCAGCAGCTTATCGGACAGGGGGTATCAACTGTTTTTT.

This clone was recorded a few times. The CDR3 region is CASGRHRSTDTQYF. CDR3 DNA sequence: TGTGCCAGTGGGAGGCACAGATCCACAGATACGCAGTATTTT. This chain links TRBV19 with TRBJ2-3; the D gene is possibly TRBD2 (6 bases). The CDR3 runs to 14 residues. The V end was cut by 8 bases, the J end by 2 bases, with 14 bases between. Germline values: CDR1 LNHDA, CDR2 SQIVND (reference sequence). The full variable domain, in which reference TRBV19 and TRBJ2-3 provide the parts outside the CDR3, is DGGITQSPKYLFRKEGQNVTLSCEQNLNHDAMYWYRQDPGQGLRLIYYSQIVNDFQKGDIAEGYSVSREKKESFPLTVTSAQKNPTAFYLCASGRHRSTDTQYFGPGTRLTVL.

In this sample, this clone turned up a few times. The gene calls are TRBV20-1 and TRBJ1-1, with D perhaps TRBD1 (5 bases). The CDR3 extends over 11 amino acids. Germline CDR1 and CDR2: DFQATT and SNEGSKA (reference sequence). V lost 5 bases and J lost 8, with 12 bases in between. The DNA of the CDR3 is TGCAGTGCTGGGGCCCGGGTCGAAGCTTTCTTT. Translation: CSAGARVEAFF.

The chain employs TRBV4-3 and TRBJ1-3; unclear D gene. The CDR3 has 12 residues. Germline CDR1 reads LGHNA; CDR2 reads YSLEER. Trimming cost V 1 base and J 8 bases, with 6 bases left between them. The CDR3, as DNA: TGCGCCAGCAGCCAAGTCGAGGACACCATATATTTT. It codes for CASSQVEDTIYF.